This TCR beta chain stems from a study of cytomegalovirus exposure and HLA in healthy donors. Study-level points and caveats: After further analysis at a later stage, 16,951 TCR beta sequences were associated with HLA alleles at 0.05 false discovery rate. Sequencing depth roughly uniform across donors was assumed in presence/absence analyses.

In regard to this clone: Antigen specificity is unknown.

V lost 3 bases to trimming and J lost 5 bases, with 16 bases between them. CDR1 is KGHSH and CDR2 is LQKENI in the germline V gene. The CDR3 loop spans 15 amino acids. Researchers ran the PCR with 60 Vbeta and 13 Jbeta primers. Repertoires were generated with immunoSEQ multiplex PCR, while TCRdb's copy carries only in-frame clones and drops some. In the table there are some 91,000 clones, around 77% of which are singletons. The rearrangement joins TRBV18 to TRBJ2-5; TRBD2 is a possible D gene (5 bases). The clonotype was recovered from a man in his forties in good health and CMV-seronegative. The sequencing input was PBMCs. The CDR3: CASSPLVSPGETQYF. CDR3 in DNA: TGTGCCAGCTCACCGCTAGTCTCCCCGGGGGAGACCCAGTACTTC.